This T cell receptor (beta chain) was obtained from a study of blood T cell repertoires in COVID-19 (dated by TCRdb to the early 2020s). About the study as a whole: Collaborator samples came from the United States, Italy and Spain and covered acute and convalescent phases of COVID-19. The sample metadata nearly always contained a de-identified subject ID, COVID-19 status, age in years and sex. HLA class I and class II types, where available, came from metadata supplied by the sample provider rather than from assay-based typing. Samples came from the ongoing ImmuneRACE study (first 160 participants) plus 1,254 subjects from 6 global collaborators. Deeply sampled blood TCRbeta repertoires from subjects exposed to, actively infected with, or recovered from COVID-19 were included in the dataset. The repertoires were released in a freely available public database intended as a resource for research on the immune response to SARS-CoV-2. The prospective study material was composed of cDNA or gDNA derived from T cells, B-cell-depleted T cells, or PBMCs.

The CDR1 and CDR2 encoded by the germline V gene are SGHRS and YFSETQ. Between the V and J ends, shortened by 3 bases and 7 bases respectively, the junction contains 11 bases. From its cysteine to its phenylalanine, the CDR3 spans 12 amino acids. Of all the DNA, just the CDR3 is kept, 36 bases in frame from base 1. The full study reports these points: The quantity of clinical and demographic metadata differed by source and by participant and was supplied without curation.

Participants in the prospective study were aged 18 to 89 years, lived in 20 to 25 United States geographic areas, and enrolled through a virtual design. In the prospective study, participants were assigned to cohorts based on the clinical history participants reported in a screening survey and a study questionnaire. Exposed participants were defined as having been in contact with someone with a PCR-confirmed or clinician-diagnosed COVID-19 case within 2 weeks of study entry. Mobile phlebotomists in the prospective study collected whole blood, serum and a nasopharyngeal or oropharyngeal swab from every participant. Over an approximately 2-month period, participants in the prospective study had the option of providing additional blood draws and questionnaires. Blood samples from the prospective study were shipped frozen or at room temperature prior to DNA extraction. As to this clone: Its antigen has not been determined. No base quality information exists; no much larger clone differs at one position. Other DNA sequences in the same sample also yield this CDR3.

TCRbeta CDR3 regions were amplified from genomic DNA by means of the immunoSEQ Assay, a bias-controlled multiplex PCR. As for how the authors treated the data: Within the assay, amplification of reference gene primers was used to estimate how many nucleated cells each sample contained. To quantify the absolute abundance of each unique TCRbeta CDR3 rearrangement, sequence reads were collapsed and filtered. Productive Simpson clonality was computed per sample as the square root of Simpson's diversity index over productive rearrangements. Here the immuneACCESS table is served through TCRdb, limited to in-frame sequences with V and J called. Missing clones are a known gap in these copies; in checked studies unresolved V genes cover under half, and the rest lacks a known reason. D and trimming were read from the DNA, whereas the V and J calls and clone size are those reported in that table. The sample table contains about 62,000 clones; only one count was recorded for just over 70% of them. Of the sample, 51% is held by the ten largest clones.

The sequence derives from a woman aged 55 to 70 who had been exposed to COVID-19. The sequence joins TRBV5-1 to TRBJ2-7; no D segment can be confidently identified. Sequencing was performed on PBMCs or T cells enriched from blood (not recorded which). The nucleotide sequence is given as TGCGCCAGCAGCTCGACTGGTTTGGAGCAGTACTTC. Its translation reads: CASSSTGLEQYF.